The rows below give T cell receptor beta chains drawn from one sample of a study of T cell responses to AZD1222 COVID-19 vaccine. This table comes from immunoSEQ multiplex PCR, and its TCRdb copy is limited to in-frame clones, with some not included. Among 55,000 to 80,000 clones listed, 89% were seen once. Sequencing was performed on peripheral blood, taken 28 days after the second AZD1222 dose. The receptor set was obtained from an adult who received the AZD1222 COVID-19 vaccine. Each CDR3 is given with its conserved first and last residue. A D gene is named only where the DNA matches it firmly. Expanded clones are given a class, and other clones once, few, many or no size at all.

TRBJ2-3 TRBV5-5 13 - - CASSFRNPDTQYF TGTGCCAGCAGCTTCAGGAATCCAGATACGCAGTATTTT
TRBJ2-2 TRBV19 16 TRBD2 - CASSMDGRAGNGELFF TGTGCCAGTAGTATGGACGGGAGGGCCGGAAACGGGGAGCTGTTTTTT
TRBJ2-7 TRBV5-4 15 - - CASSLDRGAIYEQYF TGTGCCAGCAGCCTAGATAGGGGGGCCATCTACGAGCAGTACTTC
TRBJ2-1 TRBV2 12 TRBD2 few CASRGLVNEQFF TGTGCCAGCAGGGGACTAGTCAATGAGCAGTTCTTC
TRBJ2-7 TRBV9 12 - - CASSATGYEQYF TGTGCCAGCAGCGCGACGGGCTACGAGCAGTACTTC
TRBJ1-2 TRBV19 18 TRBD1 - CASSIMAGDSPPNYGYTF TGTGCCAGTAGTATAATGGCGGGGGACAGTCCTCCTAACTATGGCTACACCTTC
TRBJ1-6 TRBV5-5 15 TRBD1 - CASSWDRAQDSPLHF TGTGCCAGCAGCTGGGACAGGGCACAAGATTCACCCCTCCACTTT
TRBJ1-5 TRBV4-2 19 - once CASSQVGGARRLSNQPQHF TGTGCCAGCAGCCAAGTTGGAGGTGCGAGACGCCTTAGCAATCAGCCCCAGCATTTT
TRBJ2-7 TRBV27 11 - - CASTYGYEQYF TGTGCCAGCACCTACGGGTACGAGCAGTACTTC
TRBJ2-1 TRBV6-5 16 TRBD1 - CASSSPGTGGNNEQFF TGTGCCAGCAGTTCGCCCGGGACAGGGGGAAACAATGAGCAGTTCTTC
TRBJ2-1 TRBV5-6 13 - - CASNLRGYNEQFF TGTGCCAGCAACCTACGGGGATACAATGAGCAGTTCTTC
TRBJ2-7 TRBV5-1 16 - - CASSLSGQSNFYEQYF TGCGCCAGCAGCCTGAGCGGACAATCTAATTTCTACGAGCAGTACTTC
TRBJ2-1 TRBV5-1 15 TRBD1 - CASSLVRGLNNEQFF TGCGCCAGCAGCTTGGTTAGGGGGCTTAATAATGAGCAGTTCTTC
TRBJ2-1 TRBV19 17 TRBD2 - CASSIVKRSSGRGEQFF TGTGCCAGTAGTATAGTGAAGAGGTCTAGCGGGAGAGGTGAGCAGTTCTTC
TRBJ2-1 TRBV7-3 17 TRBD2 - CASSPWGGLAGDNEQFF TGTGCCAGCAGCCCGTGGGGTGGGCTAGCGGGAGACAATGAGCAGTTCTTC
TRBJ2-5 TRBV5-4 13 - - CASSSDPTETQYF TGTGCCAGCAGCTCCGACCCGACGGAGACCCAGTACTTC
TRBJ1-3 TRBV18 17 TRBD1 - CASSPLGQGISGNTIYF TGTGCCAGCTCACCATTGGGACAGGGGATCTCTGGAAACACCATATATTTT
TRBJ2-7 TRBV5-1 15 - - CASSLGAGGTYEQYF TGCGCCAGCAGCTTGGGTGCAGGTGGTACCTACGAGCAGTACTTC